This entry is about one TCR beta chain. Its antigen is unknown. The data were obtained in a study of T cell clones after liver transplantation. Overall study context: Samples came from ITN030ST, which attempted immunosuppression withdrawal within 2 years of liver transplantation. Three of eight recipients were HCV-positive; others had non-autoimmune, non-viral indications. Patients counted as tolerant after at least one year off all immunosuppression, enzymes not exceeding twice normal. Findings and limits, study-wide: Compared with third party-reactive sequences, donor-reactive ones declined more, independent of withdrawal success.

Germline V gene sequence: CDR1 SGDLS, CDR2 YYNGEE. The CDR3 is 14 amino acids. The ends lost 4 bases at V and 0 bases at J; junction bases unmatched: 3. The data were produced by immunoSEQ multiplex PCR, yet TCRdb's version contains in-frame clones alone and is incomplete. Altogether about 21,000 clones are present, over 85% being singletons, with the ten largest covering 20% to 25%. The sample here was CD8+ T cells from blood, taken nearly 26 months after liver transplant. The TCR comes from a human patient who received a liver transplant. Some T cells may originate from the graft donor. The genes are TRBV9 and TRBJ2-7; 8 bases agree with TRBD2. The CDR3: CASSIGLASYEQYF. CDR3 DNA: TGTGCCAGCAGCATTGGACTAGCCTCCTACGAGCAGTACTTC.